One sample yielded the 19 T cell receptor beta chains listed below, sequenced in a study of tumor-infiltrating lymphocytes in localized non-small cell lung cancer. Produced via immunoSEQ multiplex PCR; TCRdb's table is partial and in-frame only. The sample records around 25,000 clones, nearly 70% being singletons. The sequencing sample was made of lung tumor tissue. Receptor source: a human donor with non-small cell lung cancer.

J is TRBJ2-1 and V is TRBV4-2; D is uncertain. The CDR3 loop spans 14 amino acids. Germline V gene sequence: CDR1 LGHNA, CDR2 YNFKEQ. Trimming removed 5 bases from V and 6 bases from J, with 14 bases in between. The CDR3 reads CASSSRSVSNEQFF. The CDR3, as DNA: TGTGCCAGCAGCTCAAGATCGGTAAGCAATGAGCAGTTCTTC.

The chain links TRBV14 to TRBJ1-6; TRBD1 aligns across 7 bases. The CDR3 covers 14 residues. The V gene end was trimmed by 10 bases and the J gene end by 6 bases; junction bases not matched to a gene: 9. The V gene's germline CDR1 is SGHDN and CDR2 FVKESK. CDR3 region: CATAGQPFNSPLHF. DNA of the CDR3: TGTGCCACCGCGGGACAGCCGTTTAATTCACCCCTCCACTTT.

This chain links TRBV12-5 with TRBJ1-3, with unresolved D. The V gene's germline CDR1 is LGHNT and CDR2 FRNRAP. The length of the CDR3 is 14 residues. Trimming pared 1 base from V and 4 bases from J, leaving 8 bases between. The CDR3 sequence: CASGLGTQGNTIYF. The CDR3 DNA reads TGTGCTAGTGGTTTGGGTACCCAGGGAAACACCATATATTTT.

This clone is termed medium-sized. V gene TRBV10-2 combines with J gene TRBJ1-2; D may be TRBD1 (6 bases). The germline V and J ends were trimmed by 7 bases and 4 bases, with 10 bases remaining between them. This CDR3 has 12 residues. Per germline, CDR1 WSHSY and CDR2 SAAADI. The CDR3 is CASMKDSYGYTF. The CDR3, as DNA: TGCGCCAGCATGAAGGACAGCTATGGCTACACCTTC.

CDR3 nucleotide sequence: TGTGCCAGCAGTCCTTCGGGGTGGAGGGGGCGCGATGAAAAACTGTTTTTT. It codes for CASSPSGWRGRDEKLFF. The chain links TRBV25-1 to TRBJ1-4, with 7 bases identical to TRBD1. This CDR3 has 17 amino acids. Losses at the gene ends were 5 bases for V and 6 bases for J; bases not matched to a gene: 15. The V gene's germline CDR1 is MGHDK and CDR2 SYGVNS.

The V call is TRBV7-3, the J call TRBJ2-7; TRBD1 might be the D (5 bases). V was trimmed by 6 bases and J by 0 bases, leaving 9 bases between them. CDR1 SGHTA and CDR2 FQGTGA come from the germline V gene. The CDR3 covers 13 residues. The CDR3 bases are TGTGCCAGCAGTCAGACAGCCTCCTACGAGCAGTACTTC. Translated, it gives CASSQTASYEQYF.

The CDR3 bases are TGTGCCAGCAGTTTAAATCGAGTCTCCTACGAGCAGTACTTC. This gives the protein CASSLNRVSYEQYF. The V gene is TRBV27, the J gene TRBJ2-7; D gene uncertain. V lost 2 bases and J lost 0, with 8 bases in between. Germline V lookup: CDR1 MNHEY, CDR2 SMNVEV (reference sequence). This CDR3 region has 14 residues.

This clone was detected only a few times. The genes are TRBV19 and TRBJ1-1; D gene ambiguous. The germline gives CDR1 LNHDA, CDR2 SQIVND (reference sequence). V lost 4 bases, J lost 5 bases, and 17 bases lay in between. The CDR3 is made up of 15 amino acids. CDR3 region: CASSTKQRMGTEAFF. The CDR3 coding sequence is TGTGCCAGTAGTACCAAACAGCGGATGGGAACTGAAGCTTTCTTT.

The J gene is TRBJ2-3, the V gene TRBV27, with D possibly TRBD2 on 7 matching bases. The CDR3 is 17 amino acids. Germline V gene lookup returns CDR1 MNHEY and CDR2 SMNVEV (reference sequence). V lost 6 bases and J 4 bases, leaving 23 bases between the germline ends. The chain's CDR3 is CASRNPEGGGPSDTQYF. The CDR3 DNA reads TGTGCCAGCAGAAACCCCGAGGGGGGAGGGCCCTCAGATACGCAGTATTTT.

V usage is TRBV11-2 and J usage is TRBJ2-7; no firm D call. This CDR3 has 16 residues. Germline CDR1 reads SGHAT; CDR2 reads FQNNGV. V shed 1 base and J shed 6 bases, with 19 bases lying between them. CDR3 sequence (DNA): TGTGCCAGCAGCTTAGGTCTGGCGGCAAGACTGGGCGAGCAGTACTTC. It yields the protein CASSLGLAARLGEQYF.

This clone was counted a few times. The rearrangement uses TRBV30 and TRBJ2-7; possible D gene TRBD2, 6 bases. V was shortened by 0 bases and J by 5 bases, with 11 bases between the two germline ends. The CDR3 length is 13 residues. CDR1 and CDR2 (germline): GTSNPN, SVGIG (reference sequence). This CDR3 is CAWSVGGLNEQYF. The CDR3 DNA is TGTGCCTGGAGTGTAGGAGGGTTGAACGAGCAGTACTTC. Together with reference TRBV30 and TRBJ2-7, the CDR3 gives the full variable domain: SQTIHQWPATLVQPVGSPLSLECTVEGTSNPNLYWYRQAAGRGLQLLFYSVGIGQISSEVPQNLSASRPQDRQFILSSKKLLLSDSGFYLCAWSVGGLNEQYFGPGTRLTVT.

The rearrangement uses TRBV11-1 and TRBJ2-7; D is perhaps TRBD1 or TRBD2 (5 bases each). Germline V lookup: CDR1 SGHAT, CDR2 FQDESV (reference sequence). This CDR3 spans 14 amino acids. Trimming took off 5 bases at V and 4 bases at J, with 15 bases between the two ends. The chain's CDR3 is CASSRGRGAYEQYF. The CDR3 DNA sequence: TGTGCCAGCAGCCGAGGACGGGGCGCGTACGAGCAGTACTTC.

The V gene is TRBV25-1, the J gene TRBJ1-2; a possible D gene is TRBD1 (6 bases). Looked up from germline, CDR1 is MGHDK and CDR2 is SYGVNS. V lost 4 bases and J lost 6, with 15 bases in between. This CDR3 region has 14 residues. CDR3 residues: CASSGPGHRDGYTF. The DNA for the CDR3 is TGTGCCAGCAGTGGCCCGGGACACAGGGATGGCTACACCTTC.

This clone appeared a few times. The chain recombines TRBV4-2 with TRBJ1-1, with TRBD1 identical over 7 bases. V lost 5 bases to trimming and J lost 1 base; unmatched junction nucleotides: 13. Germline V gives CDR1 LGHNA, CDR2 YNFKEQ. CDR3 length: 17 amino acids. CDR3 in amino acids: CASSLRTGHPSNTEAFF. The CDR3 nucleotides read TGTGCCAGCAGCTTACGGACAGGTCATCCTTCGAACACTGAAGCTTTCTTT.

For the CDR3, the DNA is TGTGCCAGCAGCTCGCCATCTTCGACAGGGCTAGGTGGCACAGATACGCAGTATTTT. Translation: CASSSPSSTGLGGTDTQYF. The gene calls are TRBV7-3 and TRBJ2-3, with 7 bases lining up with TRBD1. V lost 4 bases to trimming and J lost 1 base; unmatched junction nucleotides: 17. This CDR3 is 19 amino acids long. Looked up from germline, CDR1 is SGHTA and CDR2 is FQGTGA.

As DNA, the CDR3 is TGTGCCAGCAGCTTTAATATGAACAGGGGGACAGATACGCAGTATTTT. Its protein product is CASSFNMNRGTDTQYF. The chain uses TRBV11-2 and TRBJ2-3; 8 nucleotides match TRBD1. The trim removed 3 bases at V and 3 bases at J, leaving 8 bases unmatched. The CDR3 has 16 amino acids. Germline V gene data show CDR1 as SGHAT and CDR2 as FQNNGV. Using reference TRBV11-2 and TRBJ2-3 for the parts outside the CDR3, the full variable domain is EAGVAQSPRYKIIEKRQSVAFWCNPISGHATLYWYQQILGQGPKLLIQFQNNGVVDDSQLPKDRFSAERLKGVDSTLKIQPAKLEDSAVYLCASSFNMNRGTDTQYFGPGTRLTVL.

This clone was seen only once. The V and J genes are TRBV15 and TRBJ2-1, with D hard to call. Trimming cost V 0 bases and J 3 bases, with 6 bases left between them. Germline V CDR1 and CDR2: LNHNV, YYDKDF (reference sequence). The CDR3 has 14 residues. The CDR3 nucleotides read TGTGCCACCAGCAGAGATCGGAGCTACAATGAGCAGTTCTTC. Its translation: CATSRDRSYNEQFF.

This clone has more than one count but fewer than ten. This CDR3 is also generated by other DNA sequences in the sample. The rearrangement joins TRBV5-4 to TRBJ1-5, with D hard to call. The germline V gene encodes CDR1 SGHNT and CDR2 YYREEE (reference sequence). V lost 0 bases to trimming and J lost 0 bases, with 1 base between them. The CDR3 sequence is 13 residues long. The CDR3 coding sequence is TGTGCCAGCAGCTTGGATAGCAATCAGCCCCAGCATTTT. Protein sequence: CASSLDSNQPQHF.

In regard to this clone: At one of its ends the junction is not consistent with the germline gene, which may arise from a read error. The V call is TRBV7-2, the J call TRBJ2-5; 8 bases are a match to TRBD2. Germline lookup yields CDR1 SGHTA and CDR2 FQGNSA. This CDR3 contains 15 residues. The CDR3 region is CASSPPGGTQGTQYF. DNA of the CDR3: TGTGCCAGCAGCCCGCCGGGGGGGACCCAAGGGACCCAGTACTTC.